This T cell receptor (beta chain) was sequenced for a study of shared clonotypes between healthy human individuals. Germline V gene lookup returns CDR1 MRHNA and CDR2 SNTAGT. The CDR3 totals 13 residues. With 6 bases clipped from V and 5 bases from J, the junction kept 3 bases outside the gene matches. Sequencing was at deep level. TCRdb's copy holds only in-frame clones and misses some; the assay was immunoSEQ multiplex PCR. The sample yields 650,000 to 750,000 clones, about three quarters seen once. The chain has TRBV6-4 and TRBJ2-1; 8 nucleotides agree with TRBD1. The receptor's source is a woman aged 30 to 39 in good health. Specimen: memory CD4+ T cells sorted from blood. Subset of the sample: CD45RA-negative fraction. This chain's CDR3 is CASRLTGDNEQFF. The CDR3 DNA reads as TGTGCCAGCAGACTGACAGGGGACAATGAGCAGTTCTTC.